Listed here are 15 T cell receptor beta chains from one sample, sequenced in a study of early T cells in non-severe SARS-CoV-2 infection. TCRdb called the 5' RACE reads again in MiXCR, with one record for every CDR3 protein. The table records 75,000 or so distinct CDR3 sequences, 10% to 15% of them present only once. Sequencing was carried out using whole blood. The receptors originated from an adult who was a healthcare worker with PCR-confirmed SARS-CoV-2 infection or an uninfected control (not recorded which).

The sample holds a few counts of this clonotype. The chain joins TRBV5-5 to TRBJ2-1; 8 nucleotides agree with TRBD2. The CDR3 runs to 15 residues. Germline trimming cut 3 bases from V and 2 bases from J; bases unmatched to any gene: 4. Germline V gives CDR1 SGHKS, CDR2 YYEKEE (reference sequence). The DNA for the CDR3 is TGTGCCAGCAGCTATCTAGCGGGTCCCTACAATGAGCAGTTCTTC. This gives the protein CASSYLAGPYNEQFF.

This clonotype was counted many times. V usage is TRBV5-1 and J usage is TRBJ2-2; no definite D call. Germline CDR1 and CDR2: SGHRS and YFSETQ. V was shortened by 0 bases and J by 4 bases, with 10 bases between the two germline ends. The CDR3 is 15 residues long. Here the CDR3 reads CASSLALTLTGELFF. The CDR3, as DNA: TGCGCCAGCAGCTTGGCCTTGACACTCACCGGGGAGCTGTTTTTT.

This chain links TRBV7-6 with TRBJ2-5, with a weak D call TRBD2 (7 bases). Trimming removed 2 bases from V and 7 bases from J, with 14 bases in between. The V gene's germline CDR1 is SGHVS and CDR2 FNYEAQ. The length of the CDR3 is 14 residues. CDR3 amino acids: CASSLLYREGTQYF. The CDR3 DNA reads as TGTGCCAGCAGCTTATTATACAGGGAGGGGACCCAGTACTTC.

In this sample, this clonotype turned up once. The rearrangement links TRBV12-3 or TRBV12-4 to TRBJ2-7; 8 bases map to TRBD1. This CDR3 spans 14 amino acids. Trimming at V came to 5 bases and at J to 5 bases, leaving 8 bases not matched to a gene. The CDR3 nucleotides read TGTGCCAGCAGTGAGCTCAGGGGGCTAGACGAGCAGTACTTC. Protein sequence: CASSELRGLDEQYF.

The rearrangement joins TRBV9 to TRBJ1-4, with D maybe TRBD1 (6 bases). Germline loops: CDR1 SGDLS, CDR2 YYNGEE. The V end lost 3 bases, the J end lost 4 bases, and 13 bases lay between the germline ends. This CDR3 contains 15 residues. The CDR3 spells CASSAATGYNEKLFF. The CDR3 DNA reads TGTGCCAGCAGCGCCGCGACAGGATATAATGAAAAACTGTTTTTT.

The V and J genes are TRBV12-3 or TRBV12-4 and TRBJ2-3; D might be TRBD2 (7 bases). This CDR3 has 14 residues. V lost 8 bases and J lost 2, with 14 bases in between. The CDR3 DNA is TGTGCCAGCGGGGAGGGGGGGTACACAGATACGCAGTATTTT. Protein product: CASGEGGYTDTQYF.

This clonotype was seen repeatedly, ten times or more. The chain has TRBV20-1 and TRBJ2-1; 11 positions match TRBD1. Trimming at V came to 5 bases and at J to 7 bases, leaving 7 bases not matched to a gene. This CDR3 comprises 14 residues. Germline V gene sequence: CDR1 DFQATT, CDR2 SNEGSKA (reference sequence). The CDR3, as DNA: TGCAGTGCTCCCCCGGGACAGGGGGTAAATGAGCAGTTCTTC. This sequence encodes CSAPPGQGVNEQFF.

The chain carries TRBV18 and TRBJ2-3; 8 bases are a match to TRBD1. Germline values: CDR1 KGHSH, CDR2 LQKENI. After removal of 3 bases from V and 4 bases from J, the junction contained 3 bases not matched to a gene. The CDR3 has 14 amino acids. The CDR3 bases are TGTGCCAGCTCACCGATACAGGGGGCAGATACGCAGTATTTT. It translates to CASSPIQGADTQYF.

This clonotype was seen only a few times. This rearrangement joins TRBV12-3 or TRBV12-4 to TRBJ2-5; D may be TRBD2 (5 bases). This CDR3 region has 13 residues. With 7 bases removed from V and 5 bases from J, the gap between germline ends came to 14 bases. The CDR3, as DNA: TGTGCCAGCAATTTCTTAGCTAGCGAGACCCAGTACTTC. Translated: CASNFLASETQYF.

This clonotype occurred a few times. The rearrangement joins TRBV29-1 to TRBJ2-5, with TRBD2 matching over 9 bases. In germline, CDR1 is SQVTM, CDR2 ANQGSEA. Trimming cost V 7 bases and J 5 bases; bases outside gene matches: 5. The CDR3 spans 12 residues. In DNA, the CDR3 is TGCAGCGCCGGACTAGCGTCGGAGACCCAGTACTTC. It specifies CSAGLASETQYF.

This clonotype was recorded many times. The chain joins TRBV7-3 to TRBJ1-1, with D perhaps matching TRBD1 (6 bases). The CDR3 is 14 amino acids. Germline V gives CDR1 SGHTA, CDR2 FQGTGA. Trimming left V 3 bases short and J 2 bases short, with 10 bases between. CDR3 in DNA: TGTGCCAGCAGCTTGGGGGCAGCAAACACTGAAGCTTTCTTT. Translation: CASSLGAANTEAFF.

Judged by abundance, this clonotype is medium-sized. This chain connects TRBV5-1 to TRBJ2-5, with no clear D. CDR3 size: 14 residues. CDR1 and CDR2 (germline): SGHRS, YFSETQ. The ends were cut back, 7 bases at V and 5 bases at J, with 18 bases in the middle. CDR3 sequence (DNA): TGCGCCAGCCGCCCCGGCCTACCCGGGGAGACCCAGTACTTC. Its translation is CASRPGLPGETQYF.

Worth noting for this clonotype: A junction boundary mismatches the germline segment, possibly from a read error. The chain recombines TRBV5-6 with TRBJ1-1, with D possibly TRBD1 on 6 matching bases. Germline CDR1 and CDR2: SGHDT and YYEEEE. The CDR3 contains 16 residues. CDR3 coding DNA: TGTGCCAGCAGATTGGGACAAGGACAGATGAACACTGAAGCTTTCTTT. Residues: CASRLGQGQMNTEAFF.

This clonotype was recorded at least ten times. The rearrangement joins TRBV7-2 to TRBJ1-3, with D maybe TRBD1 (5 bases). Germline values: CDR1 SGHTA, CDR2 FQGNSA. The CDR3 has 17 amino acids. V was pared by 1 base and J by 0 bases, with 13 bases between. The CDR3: CASSLVPGVRSGNTIYF. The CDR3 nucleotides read TGTGCCAGCAGCTTAGTTCCGGGGGTCCGCTCTGGAAACACCATATATTTT.

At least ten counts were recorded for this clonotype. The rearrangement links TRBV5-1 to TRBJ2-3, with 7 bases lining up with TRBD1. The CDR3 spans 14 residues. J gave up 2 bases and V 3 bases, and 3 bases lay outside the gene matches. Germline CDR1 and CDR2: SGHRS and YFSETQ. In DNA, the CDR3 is TGCGCCAGCAGCTATGGACAGGACACAGATACGCAGTATTTT. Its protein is CASSYGQDTDTQYF.